This record looks at one T cell receptor beta chain sequence and its context. Antigen: not known. The record originates from a study of CD4 T cells in relation to SARS-CoV-2 and coronaviruses. Study conclusions and caveats: Compared with monoreactive clones, crossreactive clones showed significantly weaker SARS-CoV-2 expansion.

Assay: immunoSEQ multiplex PCR; the TCRdb copy retains only in-frame clones and omits some. This table has 20,000 to 25,000 clones, just under 80% appearing once. The unexposed donors gave CD4+ T cells in about 2010-2019, prior to COVID-19. Isolation of CD4+ T cells took place after less than 11 days in culture. In germline, CDR1 is SGHTA, CDR2 FQGTGA. CDR3 length: 12 residues. With V trimmed by 5 bases and J by 5 bases, 3 bases remained unmatched. V gene TRBV7-3 combines with J gene TRBJ2-7; 7 positions match TRBD2. The clonotype originates from a human donor in good health. Sample: CD4+ T cells from PBMCs, cultured in vitro. The CDR3 sequence: CASSPGGDEQYF. The DNA for the CDR3 is TGTGCCAGCAGCCCTGGGGGGGACGAGCAGTACTTC.